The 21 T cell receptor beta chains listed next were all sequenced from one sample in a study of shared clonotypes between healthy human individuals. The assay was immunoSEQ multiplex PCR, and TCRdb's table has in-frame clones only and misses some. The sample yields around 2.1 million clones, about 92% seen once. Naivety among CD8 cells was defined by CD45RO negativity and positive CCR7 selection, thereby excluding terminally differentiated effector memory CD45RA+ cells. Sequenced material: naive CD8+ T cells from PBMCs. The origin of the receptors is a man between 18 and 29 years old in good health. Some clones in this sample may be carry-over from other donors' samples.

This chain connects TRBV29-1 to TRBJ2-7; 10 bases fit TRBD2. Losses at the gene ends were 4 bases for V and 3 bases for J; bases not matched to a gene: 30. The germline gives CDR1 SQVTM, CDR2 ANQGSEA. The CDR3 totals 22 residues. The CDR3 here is CSVVFSEGVGTETSGIGYEQYF. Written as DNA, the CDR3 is TGCAGCGTTGTTTTTTCGGAGGGAGTTGGGACTGAAACTAGCGGGATCGGCTACGAGCAGTACTTC.

CDR3 region: CASSSNREGVNGYTF. The CDR3 DNA sequence: TGTGCCAGCAGTTCGAACAGGGAAGGAGTAAATGGCTACACCTTC. The chain couples TRBV28 to TRBJ1-2; possibly TRBD1 for D (6 bases). The V end lost 4 bases, the J end lost 6 bases, and 18 bases lay between the germline ends. The CDR3 totals 15 residues. Germline CDR1 reads MDHEN; CDR2 reads SYDVKM.

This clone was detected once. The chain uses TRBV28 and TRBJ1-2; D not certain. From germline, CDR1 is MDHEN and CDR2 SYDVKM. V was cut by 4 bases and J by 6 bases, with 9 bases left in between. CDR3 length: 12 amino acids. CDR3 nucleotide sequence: TGTGCCAGCAGTTCTGACGGGGATGGCTACACCTTC. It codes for CASSSDGDGYTF.

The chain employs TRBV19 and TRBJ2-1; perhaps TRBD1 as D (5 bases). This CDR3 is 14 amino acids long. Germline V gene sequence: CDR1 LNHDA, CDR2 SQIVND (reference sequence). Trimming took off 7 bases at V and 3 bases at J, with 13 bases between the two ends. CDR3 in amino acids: CASTGRAIYNEQFF. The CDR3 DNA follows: TGTGCCAGTACCGGCAGGGCCATCTACAATGAGCAGTTCTTC.

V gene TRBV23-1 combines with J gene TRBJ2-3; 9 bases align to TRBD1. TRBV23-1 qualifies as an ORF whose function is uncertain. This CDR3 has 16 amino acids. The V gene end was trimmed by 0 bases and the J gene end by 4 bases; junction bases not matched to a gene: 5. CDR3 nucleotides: TGCGCCAGCAGTCAATCGGACTGGGACAGGGCAGATACGCAGTATTTT. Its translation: CASSQSDWDRADTQYF.

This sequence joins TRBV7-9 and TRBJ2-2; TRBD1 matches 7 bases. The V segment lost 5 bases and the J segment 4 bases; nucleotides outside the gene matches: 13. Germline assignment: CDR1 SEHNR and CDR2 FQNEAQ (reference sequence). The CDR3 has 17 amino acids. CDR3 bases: TGTGCCAGCAGCCCCCAGGCACGACAGGGCTCCACCGGGGAGCTGTTTTTT. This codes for CASSPQARQGSTGELFF.

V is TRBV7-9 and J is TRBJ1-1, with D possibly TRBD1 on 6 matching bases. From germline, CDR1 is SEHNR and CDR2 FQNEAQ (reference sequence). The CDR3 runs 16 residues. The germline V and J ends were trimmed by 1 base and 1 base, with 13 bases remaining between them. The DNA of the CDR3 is TGTGCCAGCAGCTTAGGACCCGGGACACCGAACACTGAAGCTTTCTTT. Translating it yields CASSLGPGTPNTEAFF.

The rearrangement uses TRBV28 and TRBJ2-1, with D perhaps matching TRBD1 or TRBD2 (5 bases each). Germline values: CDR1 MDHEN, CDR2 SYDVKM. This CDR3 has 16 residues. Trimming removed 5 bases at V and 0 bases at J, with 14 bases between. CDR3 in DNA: TGTGCCAGCAGTACTGGGACGGAAAGCTCCTACAATGAGCAGTTCTTC. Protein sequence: CASSTGTESSYNEQFF.

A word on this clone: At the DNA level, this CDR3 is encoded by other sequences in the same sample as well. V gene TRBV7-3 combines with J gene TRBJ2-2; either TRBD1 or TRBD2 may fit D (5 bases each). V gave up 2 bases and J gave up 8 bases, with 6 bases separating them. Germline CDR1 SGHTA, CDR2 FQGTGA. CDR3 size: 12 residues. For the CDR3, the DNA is TGTGCCAGCAGCTTAGGGACGGGGGAGCTGTTTTTT. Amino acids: CASSLGTGELFF.

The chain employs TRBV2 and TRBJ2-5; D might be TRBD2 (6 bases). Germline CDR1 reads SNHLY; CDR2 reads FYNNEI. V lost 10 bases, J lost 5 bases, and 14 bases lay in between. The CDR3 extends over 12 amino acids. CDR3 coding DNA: TGTGCCACTCAGGGCCGGGGGGAGACCCAGTACTTC. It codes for CATQGRGETQYF.

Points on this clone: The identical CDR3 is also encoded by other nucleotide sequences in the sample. The CDR3 region has the DNA TGTGCCAGCAGTTACAGTAGGACAGCCTACGAGCAGTACTTC. It encodes CASSYSRTAYEQYF. The rearrangement links TRBV6-6 to TRBJ2-7, with a weak D call TRBD1 (6 bases). CDR1 is MNHNY, CDR2 SVGAGI, per germline (reference sequence). V shed 2 bases and J shed 2 bases, with 10 bases lying between them. The CDR3 contains 14 residues.

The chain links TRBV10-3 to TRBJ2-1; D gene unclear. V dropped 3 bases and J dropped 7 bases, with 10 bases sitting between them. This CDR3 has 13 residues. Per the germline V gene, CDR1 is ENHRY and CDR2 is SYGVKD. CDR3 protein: CAISDGLGNEQFF. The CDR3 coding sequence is TGTGCCATCAGTGATGGGCTCGGGAATGAGCAGTTCTTC.

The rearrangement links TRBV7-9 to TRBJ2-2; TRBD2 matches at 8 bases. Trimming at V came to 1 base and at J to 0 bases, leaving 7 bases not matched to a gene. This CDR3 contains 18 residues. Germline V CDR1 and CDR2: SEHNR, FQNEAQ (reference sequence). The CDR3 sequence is CASSLVVLTSANTGELFF. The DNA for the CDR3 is TGTGCCAGCAGCTTAGTAGTACTGACTAGCGCGAACACCGGGGAGCTGTTTTTT.

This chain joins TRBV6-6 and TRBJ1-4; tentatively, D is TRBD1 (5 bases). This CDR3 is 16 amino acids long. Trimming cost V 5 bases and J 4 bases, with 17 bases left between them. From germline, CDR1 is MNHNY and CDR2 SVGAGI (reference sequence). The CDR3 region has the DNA TGTGCCAGCAGTGCAGAATGGGGCCGTGGTAATGAAAAACTGTTTTTT. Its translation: CASSAEWGRGNEKLFF.

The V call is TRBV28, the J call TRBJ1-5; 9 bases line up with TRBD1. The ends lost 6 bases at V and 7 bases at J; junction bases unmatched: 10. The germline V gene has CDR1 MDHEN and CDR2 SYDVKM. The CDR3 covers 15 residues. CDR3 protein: CASRADRGSWQPQHF. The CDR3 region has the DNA TGTGCCAGCAGGGCGGACAGGGGTTCGTGGCAGCCCCAGCATTTT.

CDR3 residues: CASTGARNYGYTF. The DNA for the CDR3 is TGTGCCAGCACTGGGGCACGTAACTATGGCTACACCTTC. The V gene is TRBV27, the J gene TRBJ1-2; TRBD1 is a possible D gene (5 bases). Trimming removed 7 bases at V and 1 base at J, with 10 bases between. The CDR3 runs 13 residues. CDR1 and CDR2 (germline): MNHEY, SMNVEV (reference sequence).

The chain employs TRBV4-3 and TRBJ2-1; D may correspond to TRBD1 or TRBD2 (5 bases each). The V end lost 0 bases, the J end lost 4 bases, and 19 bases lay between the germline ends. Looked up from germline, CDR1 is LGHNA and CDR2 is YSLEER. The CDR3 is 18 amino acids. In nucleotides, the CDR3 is TGCGCCAGCAGCCAAGATTATGTTCCGGGACGGGCTTACAATGAGCAGTTCTTC. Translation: CASSQDYVPGRAYNEQFF.

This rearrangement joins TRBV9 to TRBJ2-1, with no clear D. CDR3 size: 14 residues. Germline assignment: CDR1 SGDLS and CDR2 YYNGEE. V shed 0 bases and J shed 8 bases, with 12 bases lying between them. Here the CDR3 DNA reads TGTGCCAGCAGCGTAGTTTCAAGGTGGGATGAGCAGTTCTTC. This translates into CASSVVSRWDEQFF.

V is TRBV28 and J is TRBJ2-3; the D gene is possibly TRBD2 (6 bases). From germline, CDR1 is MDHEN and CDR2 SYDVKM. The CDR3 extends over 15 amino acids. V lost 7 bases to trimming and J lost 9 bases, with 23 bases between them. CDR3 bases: TGTGCCAGCAACCCAAACGAGGCGGGGTGGGGAACGCAGTATTTT. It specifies CASNPNEAGWGTQYF.

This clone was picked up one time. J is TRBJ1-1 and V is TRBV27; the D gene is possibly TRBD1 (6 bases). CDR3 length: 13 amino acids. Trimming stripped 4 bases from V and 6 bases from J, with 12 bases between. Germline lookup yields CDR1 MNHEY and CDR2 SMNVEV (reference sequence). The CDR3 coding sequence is TGTGCCAGCAGTTCGAGGGGGTTGTCTGAAGCTTTCTTT. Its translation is CASSSRGLSEAFF.

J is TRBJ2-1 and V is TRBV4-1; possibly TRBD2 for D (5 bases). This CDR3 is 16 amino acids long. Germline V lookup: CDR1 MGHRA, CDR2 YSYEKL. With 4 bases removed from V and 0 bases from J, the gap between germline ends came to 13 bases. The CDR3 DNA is TGCGCCAGCAGCCGTATTGGGGAGAACTCCTACAATGAGCAGTTCTTC. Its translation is CASSRIGENSYNEQFF.